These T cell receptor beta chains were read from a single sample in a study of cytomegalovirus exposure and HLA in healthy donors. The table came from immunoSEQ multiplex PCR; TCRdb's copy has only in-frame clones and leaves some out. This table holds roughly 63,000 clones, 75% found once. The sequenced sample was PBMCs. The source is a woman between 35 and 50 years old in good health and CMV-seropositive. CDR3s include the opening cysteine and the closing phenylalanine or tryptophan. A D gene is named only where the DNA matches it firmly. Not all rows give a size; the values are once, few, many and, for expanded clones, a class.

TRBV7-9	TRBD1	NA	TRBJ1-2	TGTGCCAGCACCTCAGACAGGGATTCCCCGCCCGGTGGCTACACCTTC	CASTSDRDSPPGGYTF
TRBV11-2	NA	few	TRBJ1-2	TGTGCCAGCAGCTTAGACCGAAGAGGGGGTTATGGCTACACCTTC	CASSLDRRGGYGYTF
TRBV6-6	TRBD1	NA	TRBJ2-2	TGTGCCAGCAGTTACGTGACAGGGTCAGGCGGGGAGCTGTTTTTT	CASSYVTGSGGELFF
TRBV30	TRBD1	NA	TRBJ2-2	TGTGCCTGGAGTGTAAGGGGGCCAGGGGAGCTGTTTTTT	CAWSVRGPGELFF
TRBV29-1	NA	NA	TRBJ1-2	TGCAGCGTTGCAGGGGATGAGAACTATGGCTACACCTTC	CSVAGDENYGYTF
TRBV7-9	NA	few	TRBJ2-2	TGTGCCAGCAGTACTATACAGGGAACCTTGAACACCGGGGAGCTGTTTTTT	CASSTIQGTLNTGELFF
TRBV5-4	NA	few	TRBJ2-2	TGTGCCAGCAGCCGGAACACCGGGGAGCTGTTTTTT	CASSRNTGELFF
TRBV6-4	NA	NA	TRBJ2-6	TGTGCCAGCAGTGAACAGACATTATCCCTCTCTGGGGCCAACGTCCTGACTTTC	CASSEQTLSLSGANVLTF
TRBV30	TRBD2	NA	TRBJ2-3	TGTGCCTGGAGTGTCGGACTAGCGGGGGGCACAGATACGCAGTATTTT	CAWSVGLAGGTDTQYF
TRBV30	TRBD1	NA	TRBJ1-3	TGTGCCTGGATGACAGGGAGATTGCCTGGAAACACCATATATTTT	CAWMTGRLPGNTIYF
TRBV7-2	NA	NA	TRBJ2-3	TGTGCCAACGGAGATACGCAGTATTTT	CANGDTQYF
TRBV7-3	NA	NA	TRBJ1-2	TGTGCCAGCAGCTTAACCCCTCACTATGGCTACACCTTC	CASSLTPHYGYTF
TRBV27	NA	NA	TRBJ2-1	TGTGCCAGCAGTTTGGGGCGGGGGCTAGAAAATGAGCAGTTCTTC	CASSLGRGLENEQFF
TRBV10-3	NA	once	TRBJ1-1	TGTGCCACCCAGGGCCACCCTATGAACACTGAAGCTTTCTTT	CATQGHPMNTEAFF
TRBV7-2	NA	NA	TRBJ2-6	TGTGCCAGCAGCTCCCGAGCGACTGGGGCCAACGTCCTGACTTTC	CASSSRATGANVLTF
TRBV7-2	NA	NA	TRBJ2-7	TGTGCCAGCAGCTTAGCGCTTGGCTTCGAGCAGTACTTC	CASSLALGFEQYF
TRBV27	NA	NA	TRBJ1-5	TGTGCCAGCAGTCCCCGAGGGCATCAATCGCCCCAGCATTTT	CASSPRGHQSPQHF
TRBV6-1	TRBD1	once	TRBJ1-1	TGTGCCAGCAGGCTAACAGGGGACACTGAAGCTTTCTTT	CASRLTGDTEAFF
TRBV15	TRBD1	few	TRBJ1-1	TGTGCCACCAGCAGAGGGGGGGGACAGGGAAACACTGAAGCTTTCTTT	CATSRGGGQGNTEAFF
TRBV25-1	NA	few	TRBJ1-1	TGTGCCAGCAGTGACGGTGGAGCTGAAGCTTTCTTT	CASSDGGAEAFF
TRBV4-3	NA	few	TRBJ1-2	TGCGCCAGCAGCCCCAGGTGGGGGGACTATGGCTACACCTTC	CASSPRWGDYGYTF
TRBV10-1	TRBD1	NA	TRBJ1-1	TGCGCCAGCAGTCCACACAGGGGCCCTGAAGCTTTCTTT	CASSPHRGPEAFF
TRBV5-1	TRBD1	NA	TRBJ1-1	TGCGCCAGCAGCTCACCACAGGGGACCCTCCGGAACACTGAAGCTTTCTTT	CASSSPQGTLRNTEAFF
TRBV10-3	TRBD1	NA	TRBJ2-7	TGTGCCATCAGTGAGTCGACAGGGGGCTCCTACGAGCAGTACTTC	CAISESTGGSYEQYF
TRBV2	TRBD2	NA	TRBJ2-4	TGTGCCAGCAGTGAAATAGCGGGGGGAGTAGCCAAAAACATTCAGTACTTC	CASSEIAGGVAKNIQYF
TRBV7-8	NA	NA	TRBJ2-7	TGTGCCAGCAGCTTAAGACTCGCCAGCTCCTACGAGCAGTACTTC	CASSLRLASSYEQYF
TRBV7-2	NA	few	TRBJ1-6	TGTGCCAGCAGCTCCGCCGGGGTGCTCGGGGGACCCCTCCACTTT	CASSSAGVLGGPLHF
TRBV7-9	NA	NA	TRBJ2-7	TGTGCCAGCAGCCGGGATTACGAGCAGTACTTC	CASSRDYEQYF